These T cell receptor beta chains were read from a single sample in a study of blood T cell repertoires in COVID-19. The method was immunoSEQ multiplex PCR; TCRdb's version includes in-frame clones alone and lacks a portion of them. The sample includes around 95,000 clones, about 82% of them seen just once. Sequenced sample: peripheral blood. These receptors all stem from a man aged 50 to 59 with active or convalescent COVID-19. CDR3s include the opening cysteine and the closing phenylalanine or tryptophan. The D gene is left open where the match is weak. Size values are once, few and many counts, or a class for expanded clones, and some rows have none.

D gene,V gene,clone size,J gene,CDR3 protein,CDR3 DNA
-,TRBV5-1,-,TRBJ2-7,CASRLRTGNSYEQYF,TGCGCCAGCAGATTAAGGACTGGAAACTCCTACGAGCAGTACTTC
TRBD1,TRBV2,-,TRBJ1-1,CASRGQGTEAFF,TGTGCCAGCAGAGGACAGGGGACTGAAGCTTTCTTT
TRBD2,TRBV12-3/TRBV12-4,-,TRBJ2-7,CASKSGSSYEQYF,TGTGCCAGCAAAAGCGGGAGCTCCTACGAGCAGTACTTC
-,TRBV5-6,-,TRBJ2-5,CASSLGVQETQYF,TGTGCCAGCAGCTTGGGAGTTCAAGAGACCCAGTACTTC
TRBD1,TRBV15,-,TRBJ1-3,CATSRGLGQGAGNTIYF,TGTGCCACCAGCAGAGGCCTGGGACAGGGGGCTGGAAACACCATATATTTT
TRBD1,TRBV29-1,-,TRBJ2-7,CSAEAGQGGTYEQYF,TGCAGCGCCGAAGCCGGACAGGGGGGTACCTACGAGCAGTACTTC
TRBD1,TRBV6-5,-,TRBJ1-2,CASSRDRIQGGYTF,TGTGCCAGCAGCCGGGACAGGATACAGGGGGGCTACACCTTC
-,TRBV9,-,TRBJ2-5,CASSVGLTSVGYQETQYF,TGTGCCAGCAGCGTAGGGTTGACCTCCGTCGGGTATCAAGAGACCCAGTACTTC
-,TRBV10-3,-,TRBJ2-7,CAITEGRQTYEQYF,TGTGCCATCACCGAAGGGAGGCAGACCTACGAGCAGTACTTC
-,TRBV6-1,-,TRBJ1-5,CASSEALHQPQHF,TGTGCCAGCAGTGAAGCGTTACACCAGCCCCAGCATTTT
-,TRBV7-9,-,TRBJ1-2,CASRSQGDLDGYTF,TGTGCCAGCAGGTCACAGGGAGATCTTGATGGCTACACCTTC
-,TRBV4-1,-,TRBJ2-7,CASSLQDTDSLSYEQYF,TGCGCCAGCAGCCTCCAAGATACCGACAGTCTATCCTACGAGCAGTACTTC
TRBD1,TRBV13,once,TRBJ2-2,CASSRTGGGTGELFF,TGTGCCAGCAGCCGGACAGGGGGAGGCACCGGGGAGCTGTTTTTT
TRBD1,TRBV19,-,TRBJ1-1,CASSSPRGLSEAFF,TGTGCCAGTAGTTCCCCGAGGGGGCTGTCTGAAGCTTTCTTT
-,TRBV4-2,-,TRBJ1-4,CASSRPGGGEKLFF,TGTGCCAGCAGTCGTCCGGGGGGAGGTGAAAAACTGTTTTTT
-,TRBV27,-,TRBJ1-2,CASSLSGPGGGYTF,TGTGCCAGCAGTTTATCTGGACCCGGGGGGGGCTACACCTTC
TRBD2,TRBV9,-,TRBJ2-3,CASSVGGLAGGSDTQYF,TGTGCCAGCAGCGTAGGTGGACTAGCGGGAGGTAGCGATACGCAGTATTTT
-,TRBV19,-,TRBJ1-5,CASGGFSNQPQHF,TGTGCCAGTGGGGGGTTTAGCAATCAGCCCCAGCATTTT
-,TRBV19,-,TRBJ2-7,CASSTTGPRGEQYF,TGTGCCAGTAGTACGACAGGCCCTCGAGGGGAGCAGTACTTC
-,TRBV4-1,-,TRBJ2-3,CASSHAGTSTDTQYF,TGCGCCAGCAGCCACGCCGGGACTAGCACAGATACGCAGTATTTT
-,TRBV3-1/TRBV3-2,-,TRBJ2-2,CASSHVQVVWNTGELFF,TGTGCCAGCAGCCATGTACAGGTTGTTTGGAACACCGGGGAGCTGTTTTTT
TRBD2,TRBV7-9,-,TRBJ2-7,CASRQGLPYNEQYF,TGTGCCAGCAGGCAGGGACTACCCTATAACGAGCAGTACTTC
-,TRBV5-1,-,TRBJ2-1,CASSLDWSYNEQFF,TGCGCCAGCAGCTTGGACTGGTCCTACAATGAGCAGTTCTTC
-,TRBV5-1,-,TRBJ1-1,CASSLVAGPTEAFF,TGCGCCAGCAGCTTGGTGGCGGGACCGACTGAAGCTTTCTTT
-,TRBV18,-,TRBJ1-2,CASSPFKTDGYTF,TGTGCCAGCTCCCCATTCAAGACAGACGGCTACACCTTC
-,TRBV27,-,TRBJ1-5,CASSQQGNSNQPQHF,TGTGCCAGCAGTCAACAGGGTAATAGCAATCAGCCCCAGCATTTT
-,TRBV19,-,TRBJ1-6,CASSMRRGGYNSPLHF,TGTGCCAGTAGTATGCGTAGAGGGGGCTATAATTCACCCCTCCACTTT
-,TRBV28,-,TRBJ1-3,CASRGQSSAGNTIYF,TGTGCCAGCAGGGGACAATCGTCGGCTGGAAACACCATATATTTT
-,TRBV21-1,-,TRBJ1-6,CASSLKDRGNSPLHF,TGTGCCAGCAGCCTGAAGGACAGGGGAAATTCACCCCTCCACTTT
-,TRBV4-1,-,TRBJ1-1,CASSQDAMPGDPSSFF,TGCGCCAGCAGCCAAGACGCAATGCCGGGAGACCCTTCCTCTTTCTTT
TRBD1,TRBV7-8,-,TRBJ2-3,CASSSKGQGSTDTQYF,TGTGCCAGCAGCTCAAAAGGACAGGGGAGCACAGATACGCAGTATTTT